The T cell receptor (beta chain) described here comes from a study of yellow fever vaccine responses in identical twins. A word on this clonotype: The antigen remains unidentified.

TCRdb recomputed calls from the RT-PCR reads with MiXCR, one row per CDR3 protein. This sample carries about 23,000 distinct CDR3 sequences, around four fifths of them seen once, and the ten largest clones take 4.8%. Germline loops: CDR1 KGHSH, CDR2 LQKENI. The CDR3 is 15 residues long. V lost 2 bases and J 2 bases, leaving 12 bases between the germline ends. Study conclusions and caveats: Reported findings indicate that twins' vaccine T cell responses seemed partially convergent, partially personalized.

This TCR was recovered from a woman aged 18-29 years who received the yellow fever vaccine. The chain couples TRBV18 to TRBJ1-1; a possible D gene is TRBD1 (6 bases). Here the sequenced sample was T cells from blood (PBMCs), unsorted or a sorted subset (not recorded which), taken before or after yellow fever vaccination (not recorded which). In DNA form, the CDR3 reads TGTGCCAGCTCACCAGAAACAGGGCTCAACACTGAAGCTTTCTTT. As protein: CASSPETGLNTEAFF.